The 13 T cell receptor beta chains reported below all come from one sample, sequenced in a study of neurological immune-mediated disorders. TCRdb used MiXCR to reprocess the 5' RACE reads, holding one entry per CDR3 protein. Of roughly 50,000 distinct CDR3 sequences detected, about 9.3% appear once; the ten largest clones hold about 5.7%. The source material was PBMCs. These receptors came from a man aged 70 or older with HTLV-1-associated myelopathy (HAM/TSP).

For the CDR3, the DNA is TGCGCCAGCAGCCAAGATTGGCGGGTTCGGGACATTCAGTACTTC. Protein: CASSQDWRVRDIQYF. The chain recombines TRBV4-3 with TRBJ2-4, with D possibly TRBD2 on 5 matching bases. The CDR3 contains 15 residues. CDR1 and CDR2 (germline): LGHNA, YSLEER. The V end was cut by 0 bases, the J end by 8 bases, with 14 bases between.

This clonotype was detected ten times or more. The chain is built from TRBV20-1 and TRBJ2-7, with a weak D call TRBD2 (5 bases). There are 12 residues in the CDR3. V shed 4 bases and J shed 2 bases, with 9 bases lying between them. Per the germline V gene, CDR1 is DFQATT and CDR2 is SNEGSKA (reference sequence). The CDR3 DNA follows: TGCAGTGCTAAACAGACTACCTACGAGCAGTACTTC. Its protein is CSAKQTTYEQYF.

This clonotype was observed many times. CDR3 protein: CASAPRWFSGANVLTF. The CDR3 nucleotides read TGTGCCAGCGCCCCGCGGTGGTTCTCTGGGGCCAACGTCCTGACTTTC. J is TRBJ2-6 and V is TRBV5-6; D unclear. V shed 7 bases and J shed 0 bases, with 14 bases lying between them. This CDR3 region has 16 residues. Per germline, CDR1 SGHDT and CDR2 YYEEEE.

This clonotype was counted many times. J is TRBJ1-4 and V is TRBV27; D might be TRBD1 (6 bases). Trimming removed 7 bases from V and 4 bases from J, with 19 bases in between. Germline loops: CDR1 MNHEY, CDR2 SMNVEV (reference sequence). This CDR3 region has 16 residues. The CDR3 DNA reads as TGTGCCAGCAACCTCCGCCCGGGACACCATAATGAAAAACTGTTTTTT. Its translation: CASNLRPGHHNEKLFF.

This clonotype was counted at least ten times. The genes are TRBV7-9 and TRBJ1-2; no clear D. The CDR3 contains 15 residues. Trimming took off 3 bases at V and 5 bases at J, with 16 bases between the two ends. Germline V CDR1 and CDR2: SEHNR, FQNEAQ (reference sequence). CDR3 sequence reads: CASSFEGSDGYGYTF. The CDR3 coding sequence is TGTGCCAGCAGCTTTGAGGGCAGCGACGGGTATGGCTACACCTTC.

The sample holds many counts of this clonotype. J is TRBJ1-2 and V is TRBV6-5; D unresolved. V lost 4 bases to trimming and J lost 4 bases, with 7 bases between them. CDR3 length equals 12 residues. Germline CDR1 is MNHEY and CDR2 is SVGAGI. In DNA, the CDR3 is TGTGCCAGCAGTTCCGGGTTCTATGGCTACACCTTC. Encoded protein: CASSSGFYGYTF.

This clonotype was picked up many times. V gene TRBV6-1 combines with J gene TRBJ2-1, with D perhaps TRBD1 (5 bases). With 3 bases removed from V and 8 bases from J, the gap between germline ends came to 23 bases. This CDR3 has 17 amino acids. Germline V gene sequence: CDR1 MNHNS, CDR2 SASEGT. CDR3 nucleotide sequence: TGTGCCAGCAGTGATCTACAGGAGATAGCTTTGGGCGATGAGCAGTTCTTC. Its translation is CASSDLQEIALGDEQFF.

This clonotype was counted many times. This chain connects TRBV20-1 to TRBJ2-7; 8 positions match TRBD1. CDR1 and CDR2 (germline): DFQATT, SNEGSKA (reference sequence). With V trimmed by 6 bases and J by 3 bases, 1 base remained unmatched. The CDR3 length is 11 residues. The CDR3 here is CSADRDYEQYF. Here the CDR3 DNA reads TGCAGTGCGGACAGGGACTACGAGCAGTACTTC.

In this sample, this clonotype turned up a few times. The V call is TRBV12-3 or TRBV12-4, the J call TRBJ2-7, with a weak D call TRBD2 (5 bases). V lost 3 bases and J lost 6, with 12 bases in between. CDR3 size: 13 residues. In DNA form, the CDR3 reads TGTGCCAGCAGTTTCCGGGGTACCCTCGAGCAGTACTTC. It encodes CASSFRGTLEQYF.

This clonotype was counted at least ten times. For the CDR3, the DNA is TGTGCCATCAGTGAGTCGGCGGAAGCTAACTATGGCTACACCTTC. The encoded protein is CAISESAEANYGYTF. The chain couples TRBV10-3 to TRBJ1-2, with D hard to call. Germline lookup yields CDR1 ENHRY and CDR2 SYGVKD. CDR3 length: 15 amino acids. With 0 bases removed from V and 0 bases from J, the gap between germline ends came to 8 bases.

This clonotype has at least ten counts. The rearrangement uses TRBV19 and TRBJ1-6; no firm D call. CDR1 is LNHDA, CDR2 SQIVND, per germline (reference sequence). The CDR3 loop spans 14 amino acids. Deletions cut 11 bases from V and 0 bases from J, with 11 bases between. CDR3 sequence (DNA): TGTGCCTCCGCCGGAAGCTCCTATAATTCACCCCTCCACTTT. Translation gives CASAGSSYNSPLHF.

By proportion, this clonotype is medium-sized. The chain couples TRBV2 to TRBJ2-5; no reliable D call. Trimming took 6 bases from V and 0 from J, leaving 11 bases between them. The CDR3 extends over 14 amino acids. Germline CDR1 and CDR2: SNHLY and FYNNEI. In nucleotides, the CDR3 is TGTGCCAGCAGGGACCGAGGCTACCAAGAGACCCAGTACTTC. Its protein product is CASRDRGYQETQYF.

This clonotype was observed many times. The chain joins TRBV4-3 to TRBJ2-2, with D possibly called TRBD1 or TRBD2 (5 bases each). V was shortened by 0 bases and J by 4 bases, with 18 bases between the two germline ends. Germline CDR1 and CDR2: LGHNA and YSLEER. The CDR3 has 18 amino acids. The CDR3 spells CASSQDLRGPGRTGELFF. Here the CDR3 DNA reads TGCGCCAGCAGCCAAGATCTTAGGGGACCGGGACGCACCGGGGAGCTGTTTTTT.